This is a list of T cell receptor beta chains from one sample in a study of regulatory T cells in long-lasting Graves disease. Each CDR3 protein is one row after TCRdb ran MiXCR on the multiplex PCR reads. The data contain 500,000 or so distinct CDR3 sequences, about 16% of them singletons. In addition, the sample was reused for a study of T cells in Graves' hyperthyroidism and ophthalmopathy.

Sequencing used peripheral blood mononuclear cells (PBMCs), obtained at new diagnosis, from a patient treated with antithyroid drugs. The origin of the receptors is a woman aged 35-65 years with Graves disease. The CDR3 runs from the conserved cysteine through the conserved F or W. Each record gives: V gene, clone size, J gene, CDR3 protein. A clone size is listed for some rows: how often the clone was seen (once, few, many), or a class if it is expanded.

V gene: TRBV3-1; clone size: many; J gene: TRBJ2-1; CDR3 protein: CASSQGLPYPTNEQFF
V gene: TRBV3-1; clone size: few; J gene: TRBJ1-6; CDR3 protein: CASSQVPRANSPLHF
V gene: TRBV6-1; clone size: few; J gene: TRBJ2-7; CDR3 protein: CASSATGTPNYEQYF
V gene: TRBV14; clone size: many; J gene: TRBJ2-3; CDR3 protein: CASSQGTILMTDTQYF
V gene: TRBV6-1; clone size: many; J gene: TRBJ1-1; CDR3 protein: CASAAGFEAFF
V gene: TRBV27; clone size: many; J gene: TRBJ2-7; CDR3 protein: CASTRTGGSYEQYF
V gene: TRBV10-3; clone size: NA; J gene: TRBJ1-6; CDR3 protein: CAISAGTENSPLHF
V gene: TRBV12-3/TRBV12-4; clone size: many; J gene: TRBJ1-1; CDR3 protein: CASSLKGGTEAFF
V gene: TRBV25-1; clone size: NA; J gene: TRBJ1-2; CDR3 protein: CASSPGEYSREGYTF
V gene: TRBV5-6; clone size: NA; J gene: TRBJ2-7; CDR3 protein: CASSFPLSYEQYF
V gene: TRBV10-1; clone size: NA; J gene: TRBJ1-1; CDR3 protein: CASSVSRMTEAFF
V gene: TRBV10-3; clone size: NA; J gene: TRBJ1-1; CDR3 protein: CAISRAQVTDTEAFF
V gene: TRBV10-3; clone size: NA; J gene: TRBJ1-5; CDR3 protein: CAIGEPGRSQPQHF
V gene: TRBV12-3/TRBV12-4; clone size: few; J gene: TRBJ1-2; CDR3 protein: CASSTDGGNGYTF
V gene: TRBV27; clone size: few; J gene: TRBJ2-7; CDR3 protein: CASSFLGTGNYEQYF
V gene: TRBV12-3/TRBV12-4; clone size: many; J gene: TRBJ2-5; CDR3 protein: CASSLIGETQYF
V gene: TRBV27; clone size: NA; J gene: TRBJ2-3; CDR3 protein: CASSRGLLSTDTQYF
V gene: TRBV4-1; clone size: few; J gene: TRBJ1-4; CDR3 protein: CASSQEMGKLFF
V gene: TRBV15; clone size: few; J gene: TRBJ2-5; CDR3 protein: CATSRDRTFQETQYF
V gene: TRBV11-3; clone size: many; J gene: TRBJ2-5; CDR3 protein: CASSQKETQYF
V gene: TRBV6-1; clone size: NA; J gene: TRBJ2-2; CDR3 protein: CASSPSGSGYTGELFF
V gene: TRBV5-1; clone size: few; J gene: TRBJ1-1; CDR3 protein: CASSPQGVKTEAFF
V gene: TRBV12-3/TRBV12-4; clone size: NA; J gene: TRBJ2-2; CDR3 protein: CASSFRATNTGELFF
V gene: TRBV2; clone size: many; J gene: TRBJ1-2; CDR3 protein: CASSESLWDTDGYTF
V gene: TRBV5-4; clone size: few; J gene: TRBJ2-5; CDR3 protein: CASSPGQGARSETQYF
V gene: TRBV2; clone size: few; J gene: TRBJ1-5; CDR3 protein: CASSEALGGLGGDGQPQHF
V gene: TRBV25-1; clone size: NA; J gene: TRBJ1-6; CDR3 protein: CASSGDSARSPLHF
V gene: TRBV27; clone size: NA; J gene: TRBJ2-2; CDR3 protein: CAVGPLATGELFF
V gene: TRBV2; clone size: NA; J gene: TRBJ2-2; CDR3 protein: CASTQGPRNTGELFF
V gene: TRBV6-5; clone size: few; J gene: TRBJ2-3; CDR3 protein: CASSYSFSTDTQYF
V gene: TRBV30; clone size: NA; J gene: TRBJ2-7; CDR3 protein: CAWSTPTGLWEQYF